Listed below are T cell receptor beta chains from one sample, sequenced in a study of identical twins. TCRdb re-called the 5' RACE reads through MiXCR, storing one row per CDR3 protein. The table lists 500,000 or so distinct CDR3 sequences, around 20% of them singletons. The sample was also linked to a second study, of T cells expressing NK-cell markers.

What was sequenced was CD4+ T cells sorted from blood. The source is a woman between 18 and 29 years old in good health. Each CDR3 is given without its conserved first and last residue. Size tells how often a clone was seen (once, few, many) or the class of an expanded clone, and some rows leave it out.

v_call: TRBV27
clone_size: .
cdr3_aa: ASSLSLGTEAF

v_call: TRBV6-5
clone_size: many
cdr3_aa: ASSYSISMGSFNYGYT

v_call: TRBV15
clone_size: .
cdr3_aa: ATSRVRGGNEQY

v_call: TRBV5-1
clone_size: .
cdr3_aa: ASRGLVLTYEQY

v_call: TRBV2
clone_size: .
cdr3_aa: ASLAGSSYNEQF

v_call: TRBV20-1
clone_size: once
cdr3_aa: SARAGAGGRETQY

v_call: TRBV7-6
clone_size: .
cdr3_aa: ASQEADRPNSPLH

v_call: TRBV7-9
clone_size: .
cdr3_aa: ASSTTGALEEKLF

v_call: TRBV5-1
clone_size: few
cdr3_aa: ASSLGQRYNSPLH

v_call: TRBV2
clone_size: once
cdr3_aa: ASSESTGGVDTQY

v_call: TRBV20-1
clone_size: .
cdr3_aa: SARKGVNEKLF

v_call: TRBV12-3/TRBV12-4
clone_size: many
cdr3_aa: ASSWDAYGYT

v_call: TRBV6-2/TRBV6-3
clone_size: .
cdr3_aa: ASSYMGDEQF

v_call: TRBV2
clone_size: few
cdr3_aa: ASSKTGSTDTQY

v_call: TRBV9
clone_size: few
cdr3_aa: ASSWDDTQETQY

v_call: TRBV5-1
clone_size: .
cdr3_aa: ASSSGLAASDTQY

v_call: TRBV5-1
clone_size: many
cdr3_aa: ASSLGTVGLLTYEQY

v_call: TRBV3-1
clone_size: .
cdr3_aa: ASSDVAGGHGEQF

v_call: TRBV12-3/TRBV12-4
clone_size: few
cdr3_aa: ASSFGAEQF

v_call: TRBV6-2/TRBV6-3
clone_size: .
cdr3_aa: ASSYLPRETQY

v_call: TRBV30
clone_size: few
cdr3_aa: AWSQSRNYEQY

v_call: TRBV7-6
clone_size: few
cdr3_aa: ASSPQGQGDTGELF

v_call: TRBV20-1
clone_size: few
cdr3_aa: SARGTLLAGSYEQY

v_call: TRBV6-5
clone_size: few
cdr3_aa: ASSYSTVTNYGYT

v_call: TRBV6-1
clone_size: few
cdr3_aa: ASSQRGKNIQY

v_call: TRBV25-1
clone_size: .
cdr3_aa: ASKGPDDGGPEKLF

v_call: TRBV5-1
clone_size: .
cdr3_aa: ASSLGAGQGNTEAF

v_call: TRBV10-3
clone_size: few
cdr3_aa: AISESGTVAQPQH

v_call: TRBV7-2
clone_size: .
cdr3_aa: ASSLAAGGASGANVLT

v_call: TRBV20-1
clone_size: .
cdr3_aa: SAGKTGVFAGANVLT

v_call: TRBV15
clone_size: few
cdr3_aa: ATSRDRGYGYT

v_call: TRBV20-1
clone_size: .
cdr3_aa: SASWASGGRIENIQY

v_call: TRBV20-1
clone_size: .
cdr3_aa: SAQGPLSSYEQY